The 25 T cell receptor beta chains reported below all come from one sample, sequenced in a study of blood T cell repertoires in COVID-19. Profiling relied on immunoSEQ multiplex PCR, and the TCRdb table lists in-frame clones only, not all of them. The table includes 170,000 or so clones, 65% to 85% detected once. The sequenced sample consisted of peripheral blood. Receptor source: a woman between 40 and 50 years old with COVID-19, enrolled during active disease.

Here the CDR3 reads CASSFHTMNTEAFF. In DNA form, the CDR3 reads TGTGCCAGCAGCTTTCATACTATGAACACTGAAGCTTTCTTT. The chain couples TRBV7-9 to TRBJ1-1; D remains unclear. CDR1 is SEHNR, CDR2 FQNEAQ, per germline (reference sequence). V was cut by 3 bases and J by 0 bases, with 8 bases left in between. There are 14 residues in the CDR3. Full variable domain (outside the CDR3, taken from reference TRBV7-9 and TRBJ1-1): DTGVSQNPRHKITKRGQNVTFRCDPISEHNRLYWYRQTLGQGPEFLTYFQNEAQLEKSRLLSDRFSAERPKGSFSTLEIQRTEQGDSAMYLCASSFHTMNTEAFFGQGTRLTVV.

The chain is built from TRBV7-9 and TRBJ2-7; D ambiguous. The CDR3 sequence is 11 residues long. CDR1 and CDR2 from the germline V gene are SEHNR and FQNEAQ (reference sequence). The germline V and J ends were trimmed by 4 bases and 3 bases, with 4 bases remaining between them. The CDR3 sequence is CASSSLYEQYF. The DNA for the CDR3 is TGTGCCAGCAGCTCCCTCTACGAGCAGTACTTC. The full variable domain, completed using reference TRBV7-9 and TRBJ2-7, is DTGVSQNPRHKITKRGQNVTFRCDPISEHNRLYWYRQTLGQGPEFLTYFQNEAQLEKSRLLSDRFSAERPKGSFSTLEIQRTEQGDSAMYLCASSSLYEQYFGPGTRLTVT.

The J gene is TRBJ2-1, the V gene TRBV3-1 (or the pseudogene TRBV3-2); weak D call: TRBD2 (6 bases). Germline-derived CDR1 and CDR2 are LGHDT and YNNKEL (reference sequence). Deletions cut 2 bases from V and 4 bases from J, with 9 bases between. The CDR3 totals 14 residues. The CDR3 bases are TGTGCCAGCAGCCAAATGGGGGGTTACAATGAGCAGTTCTTC. Translation gives CASSQMGGYNEQFF.

The chain couples TRBV10-1 to TRBJ2-5; 9 bases map to TRBD1. This CDR3 comprises 15 residues. The V gene's germline CDR1 is WNHNN and CDR2 SYGVQD (reference sequence). Trimming at V came to 6 bases and at J to 4 bases, leaving 9 bases not matched to a gene. CDR3 DNA sequence: TGCGCCAGCAGCGATACAACAGGGGGCTCAGAGACCCAGTACTTC. Amino acid sequence: CASSDTTGGSETQYF.

The chain uses TRBV7-8 and TRBJ2-1; a weak D match, TRBD1 (6 bases). Trimming removed 1 base at V and 0 bases at J, with 10 bases between. Germline lookup yields CDR1 SGHVS and CDR2 FQNEAQ. The CDR3 is made up of 16 amino acids. The CDR3 coding sequence is TGTGCCAGCAGCTTAGTTCAGGGGTACTCCTACAATGAGCAGTTCTTC. Residues: CASSLVQGYSYNEQFF.

This clone turned up a few times. The chain links TRBV7-9 to TRBJ2-7, with a weak D call TRBD1 (6 bases). Trimming shortened V by 2 bases and J by 7 bases, and 12 bases separated the two germline ends. The CDR3 contains 13 residues. Germline CDR1 SEHNR, CDR2 FQNEAQ (reference sequence). CDR3 nucleotide sequence: TGTGCCAGCAGCTTACAGGGGCTGGAGGAGCAGTACTTC. This codes for CASSLQGLEEQYF.

V and J are TRBV3-1 (or the pseudogene TRBV3-2) and TRBJ1-2, with D possibly matching TRBD1 (5 bases). CDR3 length equals 14 residues. Trimming shortened V by 1 base and J by 6 bases, and 12 bases separated the two germline ends. CDR1 is LGHDT, CDR2 YNNKEL, per germline (reference sequence). CDR3 DNA sequence: TGTGCCAGCAGCCAAGGGTCTGGGGCCCATGGCTACACCTTC. It codes for CASSQGSGAHGYTF.

The rearrangement links TRBV5-8 to TRBJ1-2; a possible D gene is TRBD1 (6 bases). Trimming pared 7 bases from V and 2 bases from J, leaving 9 bases between. The CDR3 spans 12 residues. The germline gives CDR1 SGHTS, CDR2 YDEGEE. This CDR3 reads CASRGANYGYTF. In DNA, the CDR3 is TGTGCCAGCCGGGGGGCCAACTATGGCTACACCTTC.

This clone was observed a handful of times. The chain carries TRBV6-5 and TRBJ1-1; maybe TRBD1 (6 bases). CDR1 is MNHEY, CDR2 SVGAGI, per germline. This CDR3 contains 14 residues. Trimming stripped 7 bases from V and 4 bases from J, with 16 bases between. Here the CDR3 reads CASTIQGFGTEAFF. CDR3 in DNA: TGTGCCAGCACTATACAGGGCTTTGGCACTGAAGCTTTCTTT.

The V and J genes are TRBV10-2 and TRBJ1-2, with 8 bases fitting TRBD1. Germline CDR1 WSHSY, CDR2 SAAADI. The trim removed 6 bases at V and 8 bases at J, leaving 14 bases unmatched. The length of the CDR3 is 15 residues. The CDR3 DNA reads TGCGCCAGCAGCGACGATGGCAGGGGGCTGGGAGGCTACACCTTC. Amino acid sequence: CASSDDGRGLGGYTF.

The sample holds a few counts of this clone. The gene calls are TRBV4-2 and TRBJ2-1; TRBD1 agrees at 9 bases. CDR3 length: 13 residues. Germline V lookup: CDR1 LGHNA, CDR2 YNFKEQ. J gave up 10 bases and V 3 bases, and 4 bases lay outside the gene matches. CDR3 residues: CASSQGTGGEQFF. CDR3 DNA: TGTGCCAGCAGCCAGGGTACAGGGGGCGAGCAGTTCTTC.

The rearrangement joins TRBV5-1 to TRBJ1-1; D is unresolved. Between the trimmed V and J ends, which lost 1 base and 6 bases, there was a span of 4 bases. This CDR3 is built from 11 residues. CDR1 is SGHRS and CDR2 is YFSETQ in the germline V gene. The CDR3 DNA reads as TGCGCCAGCAGCTTGCGGGCTGAAGCTTTCTTT. It is translated as CASSLRAEAFF.

The chain has TRBV21-1 and TRBJ1-1. TRBV21-1 is a known pseudogene. The CDR3 contains 17 residues. The CDR3 bases are TGTGCCAGCAGCAACTCTCTAAGGGGGGGCGGAAACACTGAAGCTTTCTTT. This sequence encodes CASSNSLRGGGNTEAFF.

The genes are TRBV28 and TRBJ2-7; 10 bases line up with TRBD2. The junction had 14 bases not matched to a gene; V was cut back by 8 bases and J by 4 bases. CDR1 MDHEN and CDR2 SYDVKM come from the germline V gene. This CDR3 is built from 16 residues. The CDR3 loop is CASDGAQREGLYEQYF. The CDR3 region has the DNA TGTGCCAGCGATGGAGCCCAGCGGGAGGGCCTTTACGAGCAGTACTTC.

The CDR3 reads CASAVGVGGQETQYF. CDR3 in DNA: TGTGCCAGCGCCGTTGGGGTCGGGGGACAAGAGACCCAGTACTTC. The chain couples TRBV13 to TRBJ2-5; D perhaps matches TRBD2 (6 bases). Germline loops: CDR1 PRHDT, CDR2 FYEKMQ (reference sequence). This CDR3 comprises 15 residues. The V gene lost 8 bases and the J gene lost 2 bases, with 18 bases spanning the gap.

The chain carries TRBV24-1 and TRBJ1-2, with TRBD1 identical over 7 bases. Per germline, CDR1 KGHDR and CDR2 SFDVKD. The V and J ends lost 3 bases and 1 base, in that order; junction bases with no gene match: 16. CDR3 length: 19 amino acids. The CDR3 here is CATSDRYPPIRDSNYGYTF. The CDR3 bases are TGTGCCACCAGTGATCGTTACCCCCCTATCCGGGACAGTAACTATGGCTACACCTTC.

By frequency in the sample, this clone is medium-sized. The rearrangement links TRBV27 to TRBJ1-5; D remains unclear. Germline loops: CDR1 MNHEY, CDR2 SMNVEV (reference sequence). Trimming shortened V by 1 base and J by 6 bases, and 7 bases separated the two germline ends. The CDR3 is 13 amino acids. The CDR3 reads CASSLYPRQPQHF. DNA of the CDR3: TGTGCCAGCAGTTTATATCCGCGTCAGCCCCAGCATTTT.

V and J are TRBV11-1 and TRBJ1-6; D not certain. CDR3 length: 15 amino acids. The germline V and J ends were trimmed by 5 bases and 10 bases, with 18 bases remaining between them. Germline V gives CDR1 SGHAT, CDR2 FQDESV (reference sequence). The CDR3 reads CASSPRRAAGSPLHF. In DNA, the CDR3 is TGTGCCAGCAGCCCCCGGAGGGCGGCGGGGTCACCCCTCCACTTT.

This rearrangement joins TRBV6-5 to TRBJ1-4, with a possible D match to TRBD1 (5 bases). This CDR3 contains 14 residues. Trimming pared 6 bases from V and 8 bases from J, leaving 16 bases between. Germline lookup yields CDR1 MNHEY and CDR2 SVGAGI. The CDR3 DNA follows: TGTGCCAGCAGGAAGAGCGGGGGTCGAGAAAAACTGTTTTTT. This codes for CASRKSGGREKLFF.

The chain uses TRBV19 and TRBJ1-2; D unclear. Germline loops: CDR1 LNHDA, CDR2 SQIVND (reference sequence). The CDR3 covers 12 residues. V shed 8 bases and J shed 8 bases, with 15 bases lying between them. As DNA, the CDR3 is TGTGCCAGTTGGAATCGACATTTGGGCTACACCTTC. Translating it yields CASWNRHLGYTF.

The gene calls are TRBV5-1 and TRBJ2-3; 7 bases are a match to TRBD2. Germline V gives CDR1 SGHRS, CDR2 YFSETQ. Losses at the gene ends were 1 base for V and 0 bases for J; bases not matched to a gene: 11. The CDR3 extends over 18 amino acids. CDR3 sequence: CASSLTGPRGGSTDTQYF. CDR3 bases: TGCGCCAGCAGCTTGACAGGTCCAAGGGGAGGGAGCACAGATACGCAGTATTTT.

This clone was counted a few times. The chain combines TRBV5-8 with TRBJ1-3; 8 nucleotides agree with TRBD1. The germline V gene has CDR1 SGHTS and CDR2 YDEGEE. V was clipped by 6 bases and J by 1 base; unmatched bases: 3. The CDR3 runs 14 residues. The CDR3 region is CASKNRGSGNTIYF. Here the CDR3 DNA reads TGTGCCAGCAAAAACAGGGGGTCTGGAAACACCATATATTTT.

This chain links TRBV6-4 with TRBJ2-1; the match to TRBD2 covers 14 bases. The trim removed 3 bases at V and 7 bases at J, leaving 5 bases unmatched. CDR1 is MRHNA and CDR2 is SNTAGT in the germline V gene. The CDR3 totals 16 residues. The CDR3 sequence: CASSEVTSGGANEQFF. The CDR3 region has the DNA TGTGCCAGCAGTGAAGTGACTAGCGGGGGGGCAAATGAGCAGTTCTTC.

The chain joins TRBV28 to TRBJ1-1; 8 nucleotides match TRBD1. Germline values: CDR1 MDHEN, CDR2 SYDVKM. After removal of 2 bases from V and 6 bases from J, the junction contained 5 bases not matched to a gene. The CDR3 loop spans 14 amino acids. The CDR3, as DNA: TGTGCCAGCAGTTTAGGACAGGGATTTTCTGAAGCTTTCTTT. Translating it yields CASSLGQGFSEAFF.

The V call is TRBV27, the J call TRBJ2-1; D is undetermined. V lost 5 bases, J lost 0 bases, and 11 bases lay in between. This CDR3 is 15 amino acids long. Germline lookup yields CDR1 MNHEY and CDR2 SMNVEV (reference sequence). The CDR3 DNA follows: TGTGCCAGCAGTCCCGTTGGGCCCTCCTACAATGAGCAGTTCTTC. This gives the protein CASSPVGPSYNEQFF.